This T cell receptor beta chain was captured by sequencing in a study of shared clonotypes between healthy human individuals. For this clone: Its antigen is not known.

The donors were adults (healthy and HIV-negative) with no recent acute infections or vaccinations. The CDR3 is 16 residues long. Losses at the gene ends were 5 bases for V and 7 bases for J; bases not matched to a gene: 10. Germline V gene lookup returns CDR1 SGHTA and CDR2 FQGTGA. It was at deep level that the assay was run. Assay: immunoSEQ multiplex PCR; the TCRdb copy retains only in-frame clones and omits some. The sample comprises about 2.4 million clones, over 85% of which are singletons, and about 0.39% rests with the top ten. Study-level findings and limits: Clonotype sharing across donors was expected to vary with sequencing depth.

Sequenced: naive CD4+ T cells from PBMCs. As to subset: CD45RA+ positively selected. This clonotype was sampled from a man younger than 35 in good health. Some clones in this sample may be carry-over from other donors' samples. V gene TRBV7-3 combines with J gene TRBJ2-1; 11 nucleotides align to TRBD2. The CDR3 coding sequence is TGTGCCAGCAGCCCCCCCCGGTTAGCGGGAGGGAATGAGCAGTTCTTC. Protein sequence: CASSPPRLAGGNEQFF.